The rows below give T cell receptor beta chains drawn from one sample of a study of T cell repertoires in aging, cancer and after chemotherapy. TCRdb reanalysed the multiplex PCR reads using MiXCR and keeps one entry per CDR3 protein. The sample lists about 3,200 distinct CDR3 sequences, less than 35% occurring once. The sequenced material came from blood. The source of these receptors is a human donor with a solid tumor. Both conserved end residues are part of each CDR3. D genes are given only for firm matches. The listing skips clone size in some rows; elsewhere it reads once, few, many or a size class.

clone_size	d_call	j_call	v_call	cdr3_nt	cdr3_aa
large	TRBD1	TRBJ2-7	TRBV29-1	TGCAGCGTCGTCACAGGGGCCCAATTTACTTTCTACGAGCAGTACTTC	CSVVTGAQFTFYEQYF
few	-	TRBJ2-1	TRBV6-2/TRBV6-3	TGTGCCAGCATCCCAGAGGGATACAATGAGCAGTTCTTC	CASIPEGYNEQFF
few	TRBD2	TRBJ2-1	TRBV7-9	TGTGCCAGCAGCCCAACTAGCGTCAATGAGCAGTTCTTC	CASSPTSVNEQFF
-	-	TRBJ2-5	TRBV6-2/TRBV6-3	TGTGCCAGCAGTTACTATCAGAACCAAGAGACCCAGTACTTC	CASSYYQNQETQYF
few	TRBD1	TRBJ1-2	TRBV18	TGTGCCAGCTCACCAGAGGGGGCGGTCTCGTTTGGCTACACCTTC	CASSPEGAVSFGYTF
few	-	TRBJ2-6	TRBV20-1	TGCAGTGCTAGAGATGGCGCTGGGGCCAACGTCCTGACTTTC	CSARDGAGANVLTF
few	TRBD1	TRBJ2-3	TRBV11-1	TGTGCCAGCAGCTTGCTTCGGACAGGGTTACATACGCAGTATTTT	CASSLLRTGLHTQYF
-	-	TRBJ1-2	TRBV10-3	TGTGCCATCACCGAGGAGAACTATGGCTACACCTTC	CAITEENYGYTF
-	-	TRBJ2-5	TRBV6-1	TGTGCCAGCAGTGAATTAGCGGTGAGTTACAATGAGCAGTACTTC	CASSELAVSYNEQYF
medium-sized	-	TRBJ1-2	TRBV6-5	TGTGCCAGCGGTAGGGAAGGAAACTATGGCTACACCTTC	CASGREGNYGYTF
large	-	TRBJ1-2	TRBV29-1	TGCAGCGTCGACCGACAGCGGTCTGGCTACACCTTC	CSVDRQRSGYTF
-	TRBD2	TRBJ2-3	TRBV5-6	TGTGCCAGCAGCCGGCTAGCGGGGGGGTTATCTGGCACAGATACGCAGTATTTT	CASSRLAGGLSGTDTQYF
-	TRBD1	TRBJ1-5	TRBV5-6	TGTGCCAGCAGCTTGGACAGGGGGGCGAGCAATCAGCCCCAGCATTTT	CASSLDRGASNQPQHF
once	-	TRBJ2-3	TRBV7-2	TGTGCCAGCAGCGGGGACTCCGGGGGCACAGATACGCAGTATTTT	CASSGDSGGTDTQYF
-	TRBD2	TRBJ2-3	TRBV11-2	TGTGCCAGCAGCTTAGCGGGAGGGCACAGAGATACGCAGTATTTT	CASSLAGGHRDTQYF
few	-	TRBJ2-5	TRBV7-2	TGTGCCAGCAGCCACCAGTCGACGGAGACCCAGTACTTC	CASSHQSTETQYF
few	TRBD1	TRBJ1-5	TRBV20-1	TGCAGTGCTCTATGGACAGGGGGATACAATCAGCCCCAGCATTTT	CSALWTGGYNQPQHF
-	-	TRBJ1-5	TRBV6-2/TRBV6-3	TGTGCCAGCAGTTACATGGTACAGTTCGGGCAGCCCCAGCATTTT	CASSYMVQFGQPQHF
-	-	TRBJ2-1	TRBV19	TGTGCCAGTAGTATAAACGGGGTACTTCGAGACAATGAGCAGTTCTTC	CASSINGVLRDNEQFF
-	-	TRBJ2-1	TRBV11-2	TGTGCCAGCAGCTTGGGTCGACAGACGACCTTTGAGCAGTTCTTC	CASSLGRQTTFEQFF
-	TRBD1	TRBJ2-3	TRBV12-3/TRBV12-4	TGTGCCAGCAGCTACGGACAGGGGGCTACAGATACGCAGTATTTT	CASSYGQGATDTQYF
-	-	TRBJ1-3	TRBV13	TGTGCCAGCAGCTCCCTCACTGGAAACACCATATATTTT	CASSSLTGNTIYF
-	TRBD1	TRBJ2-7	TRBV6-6	TGTGCCAACACCGGCAGGACAGGGGATTACGAGCAGTACTTC	CANTGRTGDYEQYF
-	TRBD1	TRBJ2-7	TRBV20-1	TGCAGTGCTAGAAGACAGGGGGCAAGCGAGCAGTACTTC	CSARRQGASEQYF
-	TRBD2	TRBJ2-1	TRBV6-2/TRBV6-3	TGTGCCAGCAGTTACGGAGCGGGGGGGCCCTCAGATGAGCAGTTCTTC	CASSYGAGGPSDEQFF
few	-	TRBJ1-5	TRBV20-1	TGCAGTGCCCAAGGCGGACAGTTTAGGGGCAATCAGCCCCAGCATTTT	CSAQGGQFRGNQPQHF
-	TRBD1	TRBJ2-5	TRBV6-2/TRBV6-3	TGTGCCAGCACCGTACCCGGGACAGGGGTGACCCAGTACTTC	CASTVPGTGVTQYF
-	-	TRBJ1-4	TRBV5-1	TGCGCCAGCAGCTTGGGGGGACCGGGGGAAAAACTGTTTTTT	CASSLGGPGEKLFF
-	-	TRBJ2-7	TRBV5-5	TGTGCCAGCAGCTTGTCTGGGGGGCCTGCTAAGTACGAGCAGTACTTC	CASSLSGGPAKYEQYF
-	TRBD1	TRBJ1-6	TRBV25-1	TGTGCCAGCAGTGACGGGACAGGATCCTATAATTCACCCCTCCACTTT	CASSDGTGSYNSPLHF
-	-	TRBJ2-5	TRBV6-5	TGTGCCAGCAGCCACGGGTTAACAAGTCGGGAGACCCAGTACTTC	CASSHGLTSRETQYF
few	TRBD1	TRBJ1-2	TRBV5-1	TGCGCCAGCAGCTTACAGGGGGCAAGGGACTATGGCTACACCTTC	CASSLQGARDYGYTF
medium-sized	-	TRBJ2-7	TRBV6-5	TGTGCCAGCTTAGGGAACTACGAGCAGTACTTC	CASLGNYEQYF
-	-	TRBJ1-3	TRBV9	TGTGCCAGCAGCGTGTGGGAGGGGACTGGAAACACCATATATTTT	CASSVWEGTGNTIYF
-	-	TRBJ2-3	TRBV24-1	TGTGCCACCAGTGATGCGAAGTCGTATTCGCAGTATTTT	CATSDAKSYSQYF
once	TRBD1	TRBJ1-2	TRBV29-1	TGCAGCGTTAGTTCAGGGGGCGAAAGCTACACCTTC	CSVSSGGESYTF
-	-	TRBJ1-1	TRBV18	TGTGCCAGCTCACCTTCGTTCGACACTGAAGCTTTCTTT	CASSPSFDTEAFF
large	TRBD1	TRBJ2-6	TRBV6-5	TGTGCCAGCAGTGGATCAGGGGGCTCTGGGGCCAACGTCCTGACTTTC	CASSGSGGSGANVLTF
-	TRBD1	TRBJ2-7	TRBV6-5	TGTGCCAGCAGCCGCGCGGGGACAGGAATTGGCGAGCAGTACTTC	CASSRAGTGIGEQYF
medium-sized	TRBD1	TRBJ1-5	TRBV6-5	TGTGCCAGCAGACCACAGGGGATCCATCAGCCCCAGCATTTT	CASRPQGIHQPQHF
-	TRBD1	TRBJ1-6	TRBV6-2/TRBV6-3	TGTGCCACCGCGACCGGGACAGATAATTCACCCCTCCACTTT	CATATGTDNSPLHF